This is a list of T cell receptor beta chains from one sample in a study of blood T cell repertoires in COVID-19. Repertoires were generated with immunoSEQ multiplex PCR, while TCRdb's copy carries only in-frame clones and drops some. This sample has more than 150,000 clones, with over 75% found just once. Sequences were obtained from PBMCs or T cells enriched from blood (not recorded which). The receptor source for this set is a man aged 45 to 65 who had recovered from COVID-19. The CDR3 runs from the conserved cysteine through the conserved F or W. The D gene is left open where the match is weak. The size of a clone is reported for some rows only, either as once, few or many, or as a class for expanded clones.

>TRBV6-5|TRBJ1-1|few|.
CASSLHDRLEAFF
TGTGCCAGCAGTCTCCATGACAGGCTTGAAGCTTTCTTT
>TRBV6-5|TRBJ2-3|.|.
CASRGVLGTDTQYF
TGTGCCAGCAGAGGCGTGCTAGGCACAGATACGCAGTATTTT
>TRBV7-7|TRBJ2-5|.|.
CASSLGENLETQYF
TGTGCCAGCAGCTTAGGGGAGAATTTGGAGACCCAGTACTTC
>TRBV28|TRBJ1-6|.|TRBD1
CASSLGGTGRSPLHF
TGTGCCAGCAGCCTTGGGGGGACAGGGAGATCACCCCTCCACTTT
>TRBV28|TRBJ1-2|.|.
CASSATGTAEGYTF
TGTGCCAGCAGTGCAACCGGGACTGCCGAAGGCTACACCTTC
>TRBV19|TRBJ2-1|.|.
CASSNGLLTYNEQFF
TGTGCCAGTAGTAACGGACTACTGACCTACAATGAGCAGTTCTTC
>TRBV6-5|TRBJ1-2|.|TRBD1
CASRTGGINRSGYTF
TGTGCCAGCAGGACAGGGGGTATTAATCGTAGTGGCTACACCTTC
>TRBV24-1|TRBJ2-5|once|.
CATSDPNRVLETQYF
TGTGCCACCAGTGACCCAAATCGAGTTTTGGAGACCCAGTACTTC
>TRBV20-1|TRBJ2-1|.|.
CSASRGTYNEQFF
TGCAGTGCTAGTAGGGGGACCTACAATGAGCAGTTCTTC
>TRBV6-5|TRBJ1-1|.|.
CASRSFANTEAFF
TGTGCCAGCAGGAGTTTCGCGAACACTGAAGCTTTCTTT
>TRBV18|TRBJ2-5|.|.
CASSPGGEETQYF
TGTGCCAGCTCACCAGGGGGCGAAGAGACCCAGTACTTC
>TRBV5-5|TRBJ2-7|.|.
CASSLWGQGGYEQYF
TGTGCCAGCAGCTTGTGGGGGCAAGGGGGCTACGAGCAGTACTTC
>TRBV24-1|TRBJ2-1|.|TRBD1
CATSRDSHPEQFF
TGTGCCACCAGCCGGGACAGTCATCCTGAGCAGTTCTTC
>TRBV6-5|TRBJ1-6|.|.
CASSLEGGRGSPLHF
TGTGCCAGCAGTCTAGAGGGAGGGCGCGGTTCACCCCTCCACTTT